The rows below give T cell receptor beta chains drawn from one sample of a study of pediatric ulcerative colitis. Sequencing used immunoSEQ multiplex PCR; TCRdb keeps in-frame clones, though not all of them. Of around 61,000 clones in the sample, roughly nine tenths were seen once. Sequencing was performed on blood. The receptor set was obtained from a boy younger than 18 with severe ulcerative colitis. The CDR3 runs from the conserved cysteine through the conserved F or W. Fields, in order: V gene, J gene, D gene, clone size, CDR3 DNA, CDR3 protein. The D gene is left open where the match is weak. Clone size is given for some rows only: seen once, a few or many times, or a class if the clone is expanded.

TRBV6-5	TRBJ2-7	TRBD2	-	TGTGCCAGCAGTTACAGGCTAGCGGCGAAGACCTACGAGCAGTACTTC	CASSYRLAAKTYEQYF
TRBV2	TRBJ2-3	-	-	TGTGCCAGCAGTGACTCGGTTGACAGCCTCACAGATACGCAGTATTTT	CASSDSVDSLTDTQYF
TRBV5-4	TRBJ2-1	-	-	TGTGCCAGCAGCTTTCTAGACAGGACTCACAATGAGCAGTTCTTC	CASSFLDRTHNEQFF
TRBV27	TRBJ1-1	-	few	TGTGCCAGCAGTCCCTGGATTAACACTGAAGCTTTCTTT	CASSPWINTEAFF
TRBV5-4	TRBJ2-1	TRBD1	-	TGTGCCAGCGGACGACAGGGGGCCCATAATGAGCAGTTCTTC	CASGRQGAHNEQFF
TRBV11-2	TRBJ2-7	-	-	TGTGCCAGCAGCCCCCTAGGGCAGTACTTC	CASSPLGQYF
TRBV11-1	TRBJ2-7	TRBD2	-	TGTGCCAGCAGCTTAGGGGCTTCTAGCGGGAGGTCGTACGAGCAGTACTTC	CASSLGASSGRSYEQYF
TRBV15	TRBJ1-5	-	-	TGTGCCACCAGCAGTCTCGAGAACAATCAGCCCCAGCATTTT	CATSSLENNQPQHF
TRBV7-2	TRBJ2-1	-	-	TGTGCCAGCAGCTACGGGGCCCACAATGAGCAGTTCTTC	CASSYGAHNEQFF
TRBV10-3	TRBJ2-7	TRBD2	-	TGTGCCATCAGCCCGACTAGCGGGAGTACTTACGAGCAGTACTTC	CAISPTSGSTYEQYF
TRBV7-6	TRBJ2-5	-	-	TGTGCCAGCAGCTTACTAGGTCCGTACCAAGAGACCCAGTACTTC	CASSLLGPYQETQYF
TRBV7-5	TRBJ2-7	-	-	TGTGCCAGAAGCCGAAAAAAAGGGACCCTTATGACCCACGAAGGATACGAGCAGTACTTC	CARSRKKGTLMTHEGYEQYF
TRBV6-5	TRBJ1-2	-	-	TGTGCCAGCAGTTACGAGGGGGAGGACACCTTC	CASSYEGEDTF
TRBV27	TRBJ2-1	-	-	TGTGCCAGCAGTTTAACGGGGTCCCCGGGGAATGAGCAGTTCTTC	CASSLTGSPGNEQFF
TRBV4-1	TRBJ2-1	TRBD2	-	TGCGCCAGCAGCCAAGATTATCTAGCGGGAGTGTCGGGTGAGCAGTTCTTC	CASSQDYLAGVSGEQFF
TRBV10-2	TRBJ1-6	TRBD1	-	TGCGCCAGCAGTGAAACGGCAGGGGGCTCACCCCTCCACTTT	CASSETAGGSPLHF
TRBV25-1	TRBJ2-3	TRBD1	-	TGTGCCAGCAGTGATCCGACAGGGGGGCCAGATACGCAGTATTTT	CASSDPTGGPDTQYF
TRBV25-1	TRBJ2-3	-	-	TGTGCCAGCAGGGGCGGTACGGGGGATACGCAGTATTTT	CASRGGTGDTQYF
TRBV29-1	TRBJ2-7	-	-	TGCAGCGTTGAAGGACTCGGTGGGGAGCAGTACTTC	CSVEGLGGEQYF
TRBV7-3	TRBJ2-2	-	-	TGTGCCAGCAGCTTAATAGCAGCCGGGGAGCTGTTTTTT	CASSLIAAGELFF
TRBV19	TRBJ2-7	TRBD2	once	TGTGCCAGTAGTCATTCTTTCGTCGGGAGGGCCCAGTACGAGCAGTACTTC	CASSHSFVGRAQYEQYF
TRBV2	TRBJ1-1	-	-	TGTGCCAGCAGTGTTTGGAACTCGAACACTGAAGCTTTCTTT	CASSVWNSNTEAFF
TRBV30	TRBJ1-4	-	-	TGTGCCTGGAGTGCCGGACTTAATGAAAAACTGTTTTTT	CAWSAGLNEKLFF